Listed below are T cell receptor beta chains from one sample, sequenced in a study of shared clonotypes between healthy human individuals. Profiling relied on immunoSEQ multiplex PCR, and the TCRdb table lists in-frame clones only, not all of them. The profile shows millions of clones, roughly 94% of them singletons. What was sequenced was naive CD4+ T cells sorted from blood. Receptor source: a man between 18 and 29 years old in good health. Each CDR3 is given with its conserved first and last residue. The D gene is left open where the match is weak. Clone size is shown for a subset of rows, as once, few, many or a class of expanded clone.

v_gene,abundance,d_gene,len,j_gene,CDR3nt,CDR3aa
TRBV5-1,.,TRBD2,16,TRBJ2-5,TGCGCCAGCAGCTTGGGGGACCGGGCGGGAGCGGAGACCCAGTACTTC,CASSLGDRAGAETQYF
TRBV5-4,.,TRBD1,16,TRBJ2-7,TGTGCCAGCAGCCCAGGGGGACAGGGGATTACCTACGAGCAGTACTTC,CASSPGGQGITYEQYF
TRBV5-1,.,.,14,TRBJ1-2,TGCGCCAGCAGCCCCACGGACCTAAACTATGGCTACACCTTC,CASSPTDLNYGYTF
TRBV10-3,.,.,16,TRBJ1-2,TGTGCCATCAGTGAGGACCCAACAGGGCAGATCTATGGCTACACCTTC,CAISEDPTGQIYGYTF
TRBV11-2,.,.,15,TRBJ2-1,TGTGCCAGCAGCTTAGATTCCCGGTCGTCCCATGAGCAGTTCTTC,CASSLDSRSSHEQFF
TRBV20-1,once,.,11,TRBJ1-2,TGCAGTGTATCCGATACGAGTATTTACACCTTC,CSVSDTSIYTF
TRBV5-6,.,TRBD2,13,TRBJ2-5,TGTGCCAGCAGCCATAGCGGGGCAGAGACCCAGTACTTC,CASSHSGAETQYF
TRBV7-9,.,.,14,TRBJ1-3,TGTGCCAGCAGCTTATTTGTGGGGGGAAACACCATATATTTT,CASSLFVGGNTIYF
TRBV4-3,.,.,17,TRBJ2-7,TGCGCCAGCAGCCGCGCGCAGGGGGGAGGGCCTCTCGGGGAGCAGTACTTC,CASSRAQGGGPLGEQYF
TRBV28,.,TRBD2,14,TRBJ2-1,TGTGCCAGCAGTTTCCACCTAGCGGGGCCAGAGCAGTTCTTC,CASSFHLAGPEQFF
TRBV21-1,.,.,14,TRBJ2-7,TGTGCCAGCAGCAAAGGGTCGACTTCGTACGAGCAGTACTTC,CASSKGSTSYEQYF
TRBV6-5,.,.,15,TRBJ2-5,TGTGCCAGCAGTTACGAAAGGGACTTTCAAGAGACCCAGTACTTC,CASSYERDFQETQYF
TRBV10-3,.,.,14,TRBJ2-2,TGTGCCATCAGTGACAGGGGGAACACCGGGGAGCTGTTTTTT,CAISDRGNTGELFF
TRBV7-2,.,TRBD1,16,TRBJ2-1,TGTGCCAGCAGCCCCCCTACAGGGGAACTGGGCAATGAGCAGTTCTTC,CASSPPTGELGNEQFF
TRBV5-1,.,.,17,TRBJ1-4,TGCGCCAGCAGCTTGGGAAGGGCAAGTTCAACTAATGAAAAACTGTTTTTT,CASSLGRASSTNEKLFF
TRBV5-1,.,.,12,TRBJ2-7,TGCGCCAGCAGCTTCGACTCCTACGAGCAGTACTTC,CASSFDSYEQYF
TRBV19,.,.,13,TRBJ1-5,TGTGCCAGTAGTATAGCGTACGATCAGCCCCAGCATTTT,CASSIAYDQPQHF
TRBV5-4,.,.,15,TRBJ2-1,TGTGCCAGCAGCTTGACGGCTAGCTCATACAATGAGCAGTTCTTC,CASSLTASSYNEQFF
TRBV5-1,once,TRBD2,15,TRBJ2-5,TGCGCCAGCAGCCCCGGGGGGGTCCGACAAGAGACCCAGTACTTC,CASSPGGVRQETQYF
TRBV11-1,.,TRBD2,16,TRBJ2-3,TGTGCCAGCAGCTTTATACTAGCGGAAAACACAGATACGCAGTATTTT,CASSFILAENTDTQYF
TRBV7-2,.,TRBD2,15,TRBJ2-5,TGTGCCAGCAGCTTGGGACTAGCGGTCCAAGAGACCCAGTACTTC,CASSLGLAVQETQYF
TRBV18,.,TRBD1,15,TRBJ1-1,TGTGCCAGCTCACCAGCGACAGGGGGAGGCACTGAAGCTTTCTTT,CASSPATGGGTEAFF
TRBV30,.,.,13,TRBJ2-7,TGTGCCTGGTCCGGTGCAGGGTGGTCCGAGCAGTACTTC,CAWSGAGWSEQYF
TRBV4-1,.,.,15,TRBJ2-3,TGCGCCAGCAGCCAATACACCGCGACAGCAGCGACGCAGTATTTT,CASSQYTATAATQYF
TRBV6-1,.,.,14,TRBJ2-3,TGTGCCAGCACCGTGGGACTTCCCACAGATACGCAGTATTTT,CASTVGLPTDTQYF
TRBV6-1,.,TRBD1,14,TRBJ1-2,TGTGCCAGCGTCCCTGACAGGGGAGGTTATGGCTACACCTTC,CASVPDRGGYGYTF
TRBV4-1,.,.,16,TRBJ1-1,TGCGCCAGCAGCCAATCCAACACAGGGATTTGGACTGAAGCTTTCTTT,CASSQSNTGIWTEAFF
TRBV12-2,.,.,14,TRBJ2-3,TGTGCAAGTCGCTTAGCGATCGGTCCTGATACGCAGTATTTT,CASRLAIGPDTQYF
TRBV5-4,.,.,16,TRBJ2-7,TGTGCCAGCAGCTCGTACTGGGGGCGGGGCCCCTACGAGCAGTACTTC,CASSSYWGRGPYEQYF
TRBV2,.,.,15,TRBJ1-6,TGTGCCAGCAGTGAATTGGGATCTAATAATTCACCCCTCCACTTT,CASSELGSNNSPLHF
TRBV30,.,.,12,TRBJ1-2,TGTGCCTGGAGTCAAAGGGTGCGAGGCTACACCTTC,CAWSQRVRGYTF
TRBV27,.,TRBD1,14,TRBJ2-7,TGTGCCAGCAGTGACGGACAGGGGATCTTCGAGCAGTACTTC,CASSDGQGIFEQYF
TRBV27,.,.,14,TRBJ2-5,TGTGCCAGCAGTCCACAGAAAAGGGAAGAGACCCAGTACTTC,CASSPQKREETQYF
TRBV6-6,.,.,16,TRBJ2-1,TGTGCCAGCAGTTACTCGATAGGGTCTTACTACAATGAGCAGTTCTTC,CASSYSIGSYYNEQFF